A selection of T cell receptor beta chains follows, all from one sample in a study of T cells in Graves' hyperthyroidism and ophthalmopathy. TCRdb re-called the multiplex PCR reads with MiXCR, one entry per CDR3 protein. The sample includes 400,000 to 450,000 distinct CDR3 sequences, 14% to 15% of them seen just once. Sequenced material: blood. Source of these receptors: a man between 18 and 29 years old with Graves' ophthalmopathy. Each CDR3 is given with its conserved first and last residue. D genes are given only for firm matches. The size of a clone is reported for some rows only, either as once, few or many, or as a class for expanded clones.

clone_size j_call d_call v_call cdr3_nt cdr3_aa
NA TRBJ2-5 NA TRBV20-1 TGCAGTGCTAGTAGCGACCAAGAGACCCAGTACTTC CSASSDQETQYF
few TRBJ2-3 NA TRBV7-6 TGTGCCAGCAGCCCAAAGACTACCCTCCCCACAGATACGCAGTATTTT CASSPKTTLPTDTQYF
few TRBJ1-2 NA TRBV28 TGTGCCAGCAGTTTAACGGTTGGCTACACCTTC CASSLTVGYTF
many TRBJ2-3 NA TRBV15 TGTGCCACCAGCGGAATCAGGGAAGGCACAGATACGCAGTATTTT CATSGIREGTDTQYF
many TRBJ1-1 NA TRBV18 TGTGCCAGCTCACCCCAGGACAGCACTGAAGCTTTCTTT CASSPQDSTEAFF
NA TRBJ2-5 NA TRBV20-1 TGCAGTGCTAGAGAAGGCTCGCCTGGGGCCCAGTACTTC CSAREGSPGAQYF
many TRBJ1-6 NA TRBV20-1 TGCAGTGCTAGAATTCAGGGTGATTCACCCCTCCACTTT CSARIQGDSPLHF
many TRBJ2-5 TRBD2 TRBV6-1 TGTGCCAGCGCCCAAGACTCGACCAGCGGGGGGGCCTTAGAGACCCAGTACTTC CASAQDSTSGGALETQYF
many TRBJ2-5 NA TRBV11-2 TGTGCCAGCAGCTCCAGGGCCCTGGGAGAGACCCAGTACTTC CASSSRALGETQYF
many TRBJ2-1 TRBD1 TRBV11-2 TGTGCCAGCAGCGAACCGGGACAGGCCTACAATGAGCAGTTCTTC CASSEPGQAYNEQFF
few TRBJ2-7 NA TRBV7-9 TGTGCCAGCAGCTTAGTGGGGGGAGTAGGCGAGCAGTACTTC CASSLVGGVGEQYF
many TRBJ2-3 TRBD2 TRBV11-2 TGTGCCAGCAGTTTTAGCGGGGGGGCGGCAGATACGCAGTATTTT CASSFSGGAADTQYF
many TRBJ2-7 TRBD2 TRBV5-1 TGCGCCAGCAGCTTGCGAACTAGCGGGGGTGACGAGCAGTACTTC CASSLRTSGGDEQYF
NA TRBJ2-1 TRBD2 TRBV4-1 TGCGCCAGCAGCCAAAAGGTACGTGCGGGAGTTTGGAATGAGCAGTTCTTC CASSQKVRAGVWNEQFF
NA TRBJ2-2 NA TRBV30 TGTGCCTGGAGTGTAGGTACGAACACCGGGGAGCTGTTTTTT CAWSVGTNTGELFF
many TRBJ2-7 NA TRBV24-1 TGTGCCACCAGTGATCGACAAGACGAGCAGTACTTC CATSDRQDEQYF
many TRBJ1-6 NA TRBV9 TGTGCCAGCAGCACCAACAGGGAGGGTAATTCACCCCTCCACTTT CASSTNREGNSPLHF
few TRBJ1-2 TRBD1 TRBV6-5 TGTGCCAGCAGTTACAAGGCAGGGGGCGTAGATGGCTACACCTTC CASSYKAGGVDGYTF
many TRBJ2-5 NA TRBV10-3 TGTGCCTCGGGAGTAATAAGGGGAGACCAAGAGACCCAGTACTTC CASGVIRGDQETQYF
many TRBJ2-7 TRBD2 TRBV10-1 TGCGCCAGCAGTGAGTCTCTAGCGGGAGATGCAGGCGAGCAGTACTTC CASSESLAGDAGEQYF
many TRBJ2-7 NA TRBV6-5 TGTGCCAGCAGTTACTCTAGGGCAGACTCCTACGAGCAGTACTTC CASSYSRADSYEQYF
many TRBJ1-1 NA TRBV9 TGTGCCAGCAGCCAGCCCCCTAGACAGGACCTTAACACTGAAGCTTTCTTT CASSQPPRQDLNTEAFF
many TRBJ2-2 TRBD2 TRBV24-1 TGTGCCACCAGTGATTTGAGAATAGCGGGAGGGAACACCGGGGAGCTGTTTTTT CATSDLRIAGGNTGELFF
many TRBJ2-7 NA TRBV6-1 TGTGCCAGCAAGGATACAGGGACCTACGAGCAGTACTTC CASKDTGTYEQYF
many TRBJ2-2 TRBD2 TRBV7-9 TGTGCCAGCAGCTTAAGCGGGGGGAACACCGGGGAGCTGTTTTTT CASSLSGGNTGELFF
NA TRBJ2-1 TRBD1 TRBV19 TGTGCCAGTAGTATGGGGACAGGGGGCCCCAATGAGCAGTTCTTC CASSMGTGGPNEQFF
NA TRBJ2-3 NA TRBV12-3/TRBV12-4 TGTGCCAGCAGTATTTCGGGCCCAGATACGCAGTATTTT CASSISGPDTQYF
many TRBJ2-7 TRBD1 TRBV27 TGTGCCAGCAGATCTCCGGGACAGGGACACTACGAGCAGTACTTC CASRSPGQGHYEQYF
NA TRBJ2-5 NA TRBV4-2 TGTGCCAGCAGCCAACATCTAAGGGGTCTGGAGACCCAGTACTTC CASSQHLRGLETQYF
many TRBJ2-1 TRBD2 TRBV6-5 TGTGCCAGCAGTTACTCGGCTAGCGGGGGTAGCTCCTACAATGAGCAGTTCTTC CASSYSASGGSSYNEQFF
few TRBJ2-7 TRBD2 TRBV6-2/TRBV6-3 TGTGCCAGCAGTTCCCCCCGGCGGGGGGAGCAGTACTTC CASSSPRRGEQYF
few TRBJ2-5 NA TRBV24-1 TGTGCCACCAGTGATTTTAGCAGTGGGGTGGAGACCCAGTACTTC CATSDFSSGVETQYF
many TRBJ2-4 NA TRBV10-3 TGTGCCATCAGTGAGGTTGAAGGGCCAAACATTCAGTACTTC CAISEVEGPNIQYF
NA TRBJ2-7 TRBD2 TRBV7-9 TGTGCCAGCAGCTTAGGCCTAGCGGGAGGGGGTAGAGACGAGCAGTACTTC CASSLGLAGGGRDEQYF
many TRBJ1-2 NA TRBV6-1 TGTGCCAGCAGGAGAGGGTTGGGGGCTAACTATGGCTACACCTTC CASRRGLGANYGYTF
many TRBJ1-1 NA TRBV7-8 TGTGCCAGCAGCTTAGCCAACTTAGAGGTTGAAGCTTTCTTT CASSLANLEVEAFF
many TRBJ2-1 NA TRBV18 TGTGCCAGCTCACCAAAGCCCCGCCGCAATGAGCAGTTCTTC CASSPKPRRNEQFF
many TRBJ2-7 NA TRBV2 TGTGCCAGCAGTGATACCCCCTACGAGCAGTACTTC CASSDTPYEQYF
many TRBJ2-1 TRBD2 TRBV20-1 TGCAGTGCTGAATGGGCTAGCGGGATCAATGAGCAGTTCTTC CSAEWASGINEQFF
many TRBJ2-7 NA TRBV29-1 TGCAGCGTTGGTGGGCTAAACTCCTACGAGCAGTACTTC CSVGGLNSYEQYF
many TRBJ2-3 TRBD2 TRBV5-1 TGCGCCAGCAGCTTGGTTGGACTAGGGCCAGATACGCAGTATTTT CASSLVGLGPDTQYF
NA TRBJ1-2 NA TRBV6-5 TGTGCCAGCAGTTACACCCCTCTTGAGGGTTTCTATGGCTACACCTTC CASSYTPLEGFYGYTF
many TRBJ1-2 NA TRBV20-1 TGCAGTGCTAGTATTCGGCCAGGGGATGGCTACACCTTC CSASIRPGDGYTF
few TRBJ1-1 NA TRBV19 TGTGCCAGTAGTATAAGGGGGGCAACCGAGGCTTTCTTT CASSIRGATEAFF
many TRBJ1-2 NA TRBV3-1 TGTGCCAGCAGCCCCCGACAGGCTCCCATTCGTGGCTACACCTTC CASSPRQAPIRGYTF
many TRBJ2-1 NA TRBV5-1 TGCGCCAGCAGCTTCACTACAGCCGGTCATTACAATGAGCAGTTCTTC CASSFTTAGHYNEQFF
many TRBJ2-5 TRBD2 TRBV20-1 TGCAGTGCTAGAGATATCACTAGCGGGAGTCAAGAGACCCAGTACTTC CSARDITSGSQETQYF
many TRBJ1-5 NA TRBV11-2 TGTGCCAGCAGCTTATCGGCGAATCAGCCCCAGCATTTT CASSLSANQPQHF
NA TRBJ2-6 NA TRBV12-3/TRBV12-4 TGTGCCAGCAGTTTAGGCAAAGGCTCCGGGGCCAACGTCCTGACTTTC CASSLGKGSGANVLTF
many TRBJ2-7 TRBD1 TRBV20-1 TGCAGTGCTAGAGTACTCCCTTGGGACAGTATGTACGAGCAGTACTTC CSARVLPWDSMYEQYF
NA TRBJ1-2 NA TRBV19 TGTGCCAGTAGTAATCCAGGGCTGGATGGCTACACCTTC CASSNPGLDGYTF
many TRBJ2-5 TRBD2 TRBV2 TGTGCCAGCAGTCATCTAGCGGGGGGGATCCAAGAGACCCAGTACTTC CASSHLAGGIQETQYF
many TRBJ2-2 NA TRBV3-1 TGTGCCAGCAGCCAAGGGCCGAACACCGGGGAGCTGTTTTTT CASSQGPNTGELFF
many TRBJ2-1 TRBD2 TRBV5-1 TGCGCCAGCACCCCAGGAGCGGGAGGGCCCTATGAGCAGTTCTTC CASTPGAGGPYEQFF
many TRBJ2-7 TRBD2 TRBV7-8 TGTGCCAGCAGCACAGGGACTAGCGGTTACTCCTACGAGCAGTACTTC CASSTGTSGYSYEQYF
many TRBJ1-2 NA TRBV29-1 TGCAGCGTAGCAACAGAAGGGCGAGCTAACTATGGCTACACCTTC CSVATEGRANYGYTF
many TRBJ1-2 NA TRBV12-3/TRBV12-4 TGTGCCAGCAGTCAACCGGGACTGGCCCAATATGGCTACACCTTC CASSQPGLAQYGYTF
many TRBJ2-7 TRBD1 TRBV18 TGTGCCAGCTCACCTTCAGGGGGAATCTACGAGCAGTACTTC CASSPSGGIYEQYF
many TRBJ2-7 NA TRBV6-1 TGTGCCAGCAGTACTAGAACTTCTTCTCGCGAGCAGTACTTC CASSTRTSSREQYF
many TRBJ1-4 NA TRBV20-1 TGCAGTGCCAAGGTGGGGGCTAATGAAAAACTGTTTTTT CSAKVGANEKLFF